The 32 T cell receptor beta chains below come from one sample, sequenced in a study of CD8+ T cells in alopecia areata. Reverse transcription of extracted RNA yielded cDNA, which provided the sequencing template. The method was immunoSEQ multiplex PCR; TCRdb's version includes in-frame clones alone and lacks a portion of them. The table lists some 100,000 clones, around 64% of them singletons. The sample consisted of CD4+ T cells sorted from blood. The receptors were sampled from a human donor in good health.

The chain uses TRBV5-1 and TRBJ2-5; 10 bases are shared with TRBD1. The CDR3 is 15 residues long. Germline loops: CDR1 SGHRS, CDR2 YFSETQ. V dropped 6 bases and J dropped 0; count of bases not matched to a gene: 5. CDR3 region: CASNRQGAYQETQYF. CDR3 sequence (DNA): TGCGCCAGCAACAGACAGGGGGCGTACCAAGAGACCCAGTACTTC.

The V gene is TRBV29-1, the J gene TRBJ1-2, with 8 bases matching TRBD1. The CDR3 spans 16 residues. In germline, CDR1 is SQVTM, CDR2 ANQGSEA. Trimming at V came to 6 bases and at J to 0 bases, leaving 12 bases not matched to a gene. CDR3 sequence (DNA): TGCAGCGTCGCGGGTGGACAGGGCTTAGCTAACTATGGCTACACCTTC. Protein: CSVAGGQGLANYGYTF.

V usage is TRBV23-1 and J usage is TRBJ1-2; D is perhaps TRBD1 (5 bases). TRBV23-1 is identified as an open reading frame with a role that is uncertain. The CDR3 totals 13 residues. Deletions cut 7 bases from V and 8 bases from J, with 17 bases between. CDR3 in DNA: TGCGCCAGCAATCCCGGGACGGAGAGGGGCTACACCTTC. This codes for CASNPGTERGYTF.

The V call is TRBV6-5, the J call TRBJ2-7; TRBD1 matches at 7 bases. V lost 6 bases and J lost 3; bases outside the gene matches: 5. CDR3 size: 13 residues. CDR1 and CDR2 from the germline V gene are MNHEY and SVGAGI. The CDR3 sequence is CASRPGQDYEQYF. CDR3 DNA sequence: TGTGCCAGCAGGCCCGGACAGGACTACGAGCAGTACTTC.

V usage is TRBV7-2 and J usage is TRBJ2-3; D gene ambiguous. Trimming stripped 1 base from V and 0 bases from J, with 8 bases between. The CDR3 contains 15 residues. Germline loops: CDR1 SGHTA, CDR2 FQGNSA. The CDR3 bases are TGTGCCAGCAGCTTAGGCTCGCGGAGCACAGATACGCAGTATTTT. This gives the protein CASSLGSRSTDTQYF.

The genes are TRBV19 and TRBJ1-2, with D possibly being TRBD1 (6 bases). Trimming cost V 4 bases and J 6 bases, with 12 bases left between them. This CDR3 comprises 13 residues. Germline V gene sequence: CDR1 LNHDA, CDR2 SQIVND (reference sequence). CDR3 amino acids: CASSSRQDHGYTF. The CDR3 DNA sequence: TGTGCCAGTAGTAGTCGACAGGATCATGGCTACACCTTC.

The genes are TRBV25-1 and TRBJ1-5, with a possible D match to TRBD1 (5 bases). V was cut by 3 bases and J by 9 bases, with 15 bases left in between. Germline CDR1 MGHDK, CDR2 SYGVNS. This CDR3 is built from 14 residues. This chain's CDR3 is CASSERGKGWPQHF. CDR3 coding DNA: TGTGCCAGCAGTGAGCGGGGGAAGGGGTGGCCCCAGCATTTT. Complete variable domain (other parts from reference TRBV25-1 and TRBJ1-5): EADIYQTPRYLVIGTGKKITLECSQTMGHDKMYWYQQDPGMELHLIHYSYGVNSTEKGDLSSESTVSRIRTEHFPLTLESARPSHTSQYLCASSERGKGWPQHFGDGTRLSIL.

As DNA, the CDR3 is TGCAGCGCGGGACAGGGGGCTTGGGCCAAAAACATTCAGTACTTC. Translated, it gives CSAGQGAWAKNIQYF. The V call is TRBV29-1, the J call TRBJ2-4; 12 bases agree with TRBD1. V shed 7 bases, J shed 1 base, and the junction held 5 bases outside the gene matches. The length of the CDR3 is 15 residues. The V gene's germline CDR1 is SQVTM and CDR2 ANQGSEA.

The chain uses TRBV7-2 and TRBJ2-7; 7 nucleotides agree with TRBD2. This CDR3 region has 13 residues. Germline CDR1 and CDR2: SGHTA and FQGNSA. V lost 5 bases and J lost 3; bases outside the gene matches: 4. Here the CDR3 DNA reads TGTGCCAGCAGCCGGGACTACTACTACGAGCAGTACTTC. Translated: CASSRDYYYEQYF.

The chain is built from TRBV27 and TRBJ2-4; D assignment may be TRBD1 or TRBD2 (6 bases each). From germline, CDR1 is MNHEY and CDR2 SMNVEV (reference sequence). Trimming removed 3 bases at V and 9 bases at J, with 12 bases between. The CDR3 extends over 13 amino acids. The CDR3 region has the DNA TGTGCCAGCAGTTTGTCAAGGGGGGTCATTCAGTACTTC. It is translated as CASSLSRGVIQYF.

The sample holds one count of this clone. The J gene is TRBJ2-4, the V gene TRBV5-6; D uncertain. The germline gives CDR1 SGHDT, CDR2 YYEEEE. Trimming took off 0 bases at V and 1 base at J, with 8 bases between the two ends. The CDR3 totals 15 residues. CDR3 in DNA: TGTGCCAGCAGCTTGGAGGTAGGGGCCAAAAACATTCAGTACTTC. Encoded protein: CASSLEVGAKNIQYF.

The chain recombines TRBV4-1 with TRBJ1-2; 8 nucleotides align to TRBD1. The CDR3 covers 14 residues. V shed 3 bases and J 8 bases; nucleotides not matched to a gene: 8. Germline-derived CDR1 and CDR2 are MGHRA and YSYEKL. DNA of the CDR3: TGCGCCAGCAGCCAGAGGACAGGGACTGACGGCTACACCTTC. Protein sequence: CASSQRTGTDGYTF.

The V gene is TRBV11-2, the J gene TRBJ1-6; the D is unclear. Deletions cut 5 bases from V and 6 bases from J, with 5 bases between. The V gene's germline CDR1 is SGHAT and CDR2 FQNNGV. This CDR3 spans 12 amino acids. Here the CDR3 reads CASSTLNSPLHF. The CDR3 DNA follows: TGTGCCAGCAGCACGCTTAATTCACCCCTCCACTTT.

The J gene is TRBJ1-1, the V gene TRBV6-1, with D unclear. V shed 6 bases and J shed 0 bases, with 8 bases lying between them. Germline-derived CDR1 and CDR2 are MNHNS and SASEGT. The length of the CDR3 is 13 residues. The CDR3 spells CASRRTLNTEAFF. For the CDR3, the DNA is TGTGCCAGCAGGAGGACCTTGAACACTGAAGCTTTCTTT.

This clone occurred once. The V call is TRBV25-1, the J call TRBJ1-1; no clear D gene. CDR1 is MGHDK and CDR2 is SYGVNS in the germline V gene. The CDR3 loop spans 12 amino acids. Trimming shortened V by 7 bases and J by 0 bases, and 6 bases separated the two germline ends. For the CDR3, the DNA is TGTGCCAGCACCCGGATGAACACTGAAGCTTTCTTT. It is translated as CASTRMNTEAFF. Complete variable domain (other parts from reference TRBV25-1 and TRBJ1-1): EADIYQTPRYLVIGTGKKITLECSQTMGHDKMYWYQQDPGMELHLIHYSYGVNSTEKGDLSSESTVSRIRTEHFPLTLESARPSHTSQYLCASTRMNTEAFFGQGTRLTVV.

The chain recombines TRBV10-3 with TRBJ1-2; D possibly corresponds to TRBD1 (5 bases). V lost 2 bases to trimming and J lost 6 bases, with 7 bases between them. CDR3 length: 12 amino acids. Germline CDR1 is ENHRY and CDR2 is SYGVKD. The CDR3 sequence: CAISERGDGYTF. Here the CDR3 DNA reads TGTGCCATCAGTGAGAGAGGGGATGGCTACACCTTC.

Only a few counts were recorded for this clone. The chain employs TRBV19 and TRBJ1-1; TRBD1 agrees at 8 bases. CDR1 is LNHDA and CDR2 is SQIVND in the germline V gene (reference sequence). The CDR3 length is 16 residues. V lost 5 bases to trimming and J lost 8 bases; unmatched junction nucleotides: 16. Written as DNA, the CDR3 is TGTGCCAGTAGTCTCAGGACAGGGCGTCGAGGAGACGAAGCTTTCTTT. It specifies CASSLRTGRRGDEAFF.

V is TRBV27 and J is TRBJ2-2; D not certain. CDR1 is MNHEY and CDR2 is SMNVEV in the germline V gene (reference sequence). With 5 bases removed from V and 1 base from J, the gap between germline ends came to 5 bases. The CDR3 consists of 13 residues. DNA for the CDR3: TGTGCCAGCAGTCCCCTGAACACCGGGGAGCTGTTTTTT. Translation gives CASSPLNTGELFF.

The DNA of the CDR3 is TGCGCCAGCAGCTTGGACAGCGGCATGAACACTGAAGCTTTCTTT. Translating gives CASSLDSGMNTEAFF. This chain joins TRBV5-1 and TRBJ1-1; no clear D. V was clipped by 0 bases and J by 0 bases, with 9 bases between them. Germline-derived CDR1 and CDR2 are SGHRS and YFSETQ. This CDR3 spans 15 amino acids.

The J gene is TRBJ2-5, the V gene TRBV5-1, with D possibly matching TRBD2 (6 bases). CDR1 is SGHRS, CDR2 YFSETQ, per germline. Trimming pared 4 bases from V and 4 bases from J, leaving 17 bases between. CDR3 length equals 15 residues. The CDR3 DNA reads as TGCGCCAGCAGCCACACGGAGGGCTCTACAGAGACCCAGTACTTC. Protein sequence: CASSHTEGSTETQYF.

This clone was recorded once. This sequence joins TRBV4-1 and TRBJ1-2; a weak D match, TRBD1 (5 bases). The CDR3 is 14 residues long. The germline CDR1 and CDR2 sequences are MGHRA and YSYEKL. V lost 3 bases and J lost 0, with 8 bases in between. This CDR3 reads CASSHWTSNYGYTF. For the CDR3, the DNA is TGCGCCAGCAGCCATTGGACATCTAACTATGGCTACACCTTC.

The CDR3 DNA follows: TGTGCCAGCAGCTCCCAGGGACTGGGCGAGCAGTACTTC. Translated, it gives CASSSQGLGEQYF. The V gene is TRBV7-8, the J gene TRBJ2-7, with D possibly matching TRBD2 (6 bases). Trimming cost V 4 bases and J 6 bases, with 13 bases left between them. Germline values: CDR1 SGHVS, CDR2 FQNEAQ. The CDR3 loop spans 13 amino acids.

This chain links TRBV5-1 with TRBJ1-1; D possibly corresponds to TRBD1 (5 bases). Germline V CDR1 and CDR2: SGHRS, YFSETQ. The CDR3 has 15 residues. Trimming left V 3 bases short and J 5 bases short, with 17 bases between. The CDR3 nucleotides read TGCGCCAGCAGCTCCCGGCAGGGCGGGGATACTGAAGCTTTCTTT. Its translation is CASSSRQGGDTEAFF.

There are a few counts of this clone. This rearrangement joins TRBV15 to TRBJ1-5; D ambiguous. The germline CDR1 and CDR2 sequences are LNHNV and YYDKDF (reference sequence). Trimming pared 3 bases from V and 3 bases from J, leaving 9 bases between. There are 14 residues in the CDR3. CDR3 protein: CATSSRVVNQPQHF. The CDR3 DNA is TGTGCCACCAGCAGCCGGGTCGTCAATCAGCCCCAGCATTTT.

This sequence joins TRBV15 and TRBJ2-7, with TRBD2 matching 11 bases. The CDR3 length is 13 residues. V lost 5 bases, J lost 6 bases, and 3 bases stayed unmatched. CDR1 and CDR2 from the germline V gene are LNHNV and YYDKDF (reference sequence). The CDR3 sequence is CATSGLAGGEQYF. In DNA form, the CDR3 reads TGTGCCACCAGCGGACTAGCGGGCGGCGAGCAGTACTTC.

V and J are TRBV5-1 and TRBJ2-3; D is perhaps TRBD1 (6 bases). This CDR3 region has 14 residues. Trimming stripped 2 bases from V and 3 bases from J, with 10 bases between. The germline CDR1 and CDR2 sequences are SGHRS and YFSETQ. DNA for the CDR3: TGCGCCAGCAGCTTCCCTGACAGGACAGATACGCAGTATTTT. It encodes CASSFPDRTDTQYF. The full variable domain, with the rest looked up from reference TRBV5-1 and TRBJ2-3, is KAGVTQTPRYLIKTRGQQVTLSCSPISGHRSVSWYQQTPGQGLQFLFEYFSETQRNKGNFPGRFSGRQFSNSRSEMNVSTLELGDSALYLCASSFPDRTDTQYFGPGTRLTVL.

This clone has just a few counts. The rearrangement joins TRBV29-1 to TRBJ2-7; D may be TRBD1 or TRBD2 (5 bases each). V lost 6 bases and J 0 bases, leaving 9 bases between the germline ends. The germline gives CDR1 SQVTM, CDR2 ANQGSEA. This CDR3 spans 12 amino acids. This chain's CDR3 is CSVGVGSYEQYF. The DNA for the CDR3 is TGCAGCGTGGGGGTCGGCTCCTACGAGCAGTACTTC.

The rearrangement links TRBV25-1 to TRBJ2-7; D may match TRBD1 or TRBD2 (5 bases each). This CDR3 region has 15 residues. Germline assignment: CDR1 MGHDK and CDR2 SYGVNS. Trimming stripped 6 bases from V and 0 bases from J, with 15 bases between. CDR3 nucleotides: TGTGCCAGCAGCCCGGTGGGGGACGGCTCCTACGAGCAGTACTTC. Translating it yields CASSPVGDGSYEQYF.

This clone appeared a few times. The chain combines TRBV7-2 with TRBJ2-7; D is ambiguous. The CDR3 spans 14 residues. The V gene lost 3 bases and the J gene lost 1 base, with 10 bases spanning the gap. Germline V gene data show CDR1 as SGHTA and CDR2 as FQGNSA. The CDR3 nucleotides read TGTGCCAGCAGCTTGATTACTTCTTCCTACGAGCAGTACTTC. Translated: CASSLITSSYEQYF.

The chain has TRBV6-6 and TRBJ2-5; 15 nucleotides agree with TRBD2. The CDR3 is made up of 15 amino acids. With V trimmed by 4 bases and J by 4 bases, 1 base remained unmatched. Germline assignment: CDR1 MNHNY and CDR2 SVGAGI (reference sequence). The CDR3 spells CASSWTSGGAETQYF. CDR3 bases: TGTGCCAGCAGTTGGACTAGCGGGGGGGCAGAGACCCAGTACTTC.

This sequence joins TRBV30 and TRBJ1-1; 9 bases align to TRBD1. The germline gives CDR1 GTSNPN, CDR2 SVGIG (reference sequence). With V trimmed by 3 bases and J by 3 bases, 8 bases remained unmatched. The CDR3 contains 15 residues. The chain's CDR3 is CAWRQTGTGHTEAFF. As DNA, the CDR3 is TGTGCCTGGAGGCAAACCGGGACAGGGCACACTGAAGCTTTCTTT.

This chain joins TRBV7-8 and TRBJ2-1, with unresolved D. V was shortened by 5 bases and J by 8 bases, with 10 bases between the two germline ends. The germline gives CDR1 SGHVS, CDR2 FQNEAQ. The CDR3 has 12 amino acids. As DNA, the CDR3 is TGTGCCAGCAGCGCTGGAGCTCATGAGCAGTTCTTC. Its translation is CASSAGAHEQFF. The complete variable domain, with remaining parts taken from reference TRBV7-8 and TRBJ2-1, reads GAGVSQSPRYKVAKRGQDVALRCDPISGHVSLFWYQQALGQGPEFLTYFQNEAQLDKSGLPSDRFFAERPEGSVSTLKIQRTQQEDSAVYLCASSAGAHEQFFGPGTRLTVL.